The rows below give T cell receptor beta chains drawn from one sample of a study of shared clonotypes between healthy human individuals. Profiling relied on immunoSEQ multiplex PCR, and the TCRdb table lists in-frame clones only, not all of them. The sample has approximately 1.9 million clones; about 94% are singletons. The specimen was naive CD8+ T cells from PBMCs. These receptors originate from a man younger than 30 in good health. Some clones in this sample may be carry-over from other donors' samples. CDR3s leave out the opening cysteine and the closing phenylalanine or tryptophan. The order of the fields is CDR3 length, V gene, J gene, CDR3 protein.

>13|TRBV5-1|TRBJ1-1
ASSVWTGRHTEAF
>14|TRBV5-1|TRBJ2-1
ASSLVVGNYYNEQF
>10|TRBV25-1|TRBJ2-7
ASSDFSGEQY
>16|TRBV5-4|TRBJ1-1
ASSPTRRTITMNTEAF
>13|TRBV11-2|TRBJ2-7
ASSLDRGPAYEQY
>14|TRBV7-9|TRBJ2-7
ASSPGRQGSSYEQY
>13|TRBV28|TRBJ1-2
ASSREVGVLLGYT
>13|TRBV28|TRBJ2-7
ASSFPTDHAYEQY
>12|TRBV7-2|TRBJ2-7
ASSSGTGFYEQY
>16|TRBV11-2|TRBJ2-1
ASSPTSFGHSSYNEQF
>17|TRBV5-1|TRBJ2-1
ASSEGLAGEGTSYNEQF
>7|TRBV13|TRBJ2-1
ASSREQF
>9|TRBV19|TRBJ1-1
ASSMGGEAF
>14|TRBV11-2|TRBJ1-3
ASSLYRGSAGNTIY
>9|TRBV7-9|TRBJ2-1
ASSFLDEQF
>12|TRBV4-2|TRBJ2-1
ASSLERAENEQF
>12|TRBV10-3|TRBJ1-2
AISEPGTGHGYT
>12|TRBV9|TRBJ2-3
ASSVWRGDDTQY
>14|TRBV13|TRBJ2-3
ASTPPPRSSTDTQY
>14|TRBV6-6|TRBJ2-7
ASSYPSGKGAYEQY
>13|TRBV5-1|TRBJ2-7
ASSTGRAGYDEQY
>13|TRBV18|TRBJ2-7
ASSPLRQGYYEQY
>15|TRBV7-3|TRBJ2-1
ASSLRGGQGKDDEQF
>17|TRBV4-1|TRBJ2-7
ASSQDGGLAGSFSYEQY
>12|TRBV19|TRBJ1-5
ASSRDRDNQPQH